The entry below gives a single T cell receptor beta chain sequence along with its context. What it binds is unknown. This sample stems from a study of PD-1 blockade in classical Hodgkin lymphoma. As for the study in general: Patients in the cohort were put on intravenous nivolumab, 3 mg/kg every 2 weeks.

Whole-study results and caveats: Researchers reported that CD4+ TCR diversity, though not CD8+, rose significantly by C4D1.

The method was immunoSEQ multiplex PCR; TCRdb's version includes in-frame clones alone and lacks a portion of them. The data show about 47,000 clones, with approximately 80% seen just once and 15% to 20% held by the top ten. Time point meaning: cycle 4 day 1 (C4D1), after five to seven weeks of nivolumab. Patients all relapsed after autologous stem cell transplantation, and there was variation in brentuximab vedotin exposure. Sequences were derived from peripheral blood mononuclear cells (PBMCs), sampled before the fourth cycle of nivolumab. This receptor was taken from a human donor with classical Hodgkin lymphoma.

The CDR3 bases are TGTGCCAGCAGCTTAAACCAAAGAGATACGCAGTATTTT. Amino acids: CASSLNQRDTQYF. The chain is built from TRBV7-3 and TRBJ2-3; no reliable D call. Trimming stripped 1 base from V and 5 bases from J, with 7 bases between. This CDR3 has 13 amino acids. CDR1 is SGHTA and CDR2 is FQGTGA in the germline V gene.